Following are 31 T cell receptor beta chains from one sample sequenced in a study of memory CD4+ T cells and cytomegalovirus serostatus. Clones were sequenced by immunoSEQ multiplex PCR, and TCRdb holds only the in-frame ones, with some missing. The data show nearly 50,000 clones, 78% seen once. Single viable CD3+CD4+CD8-CD45RO+ cells were sorted as the memory CD4+ T cells. The sample consisted of memory CD4+ T cells from blood. All receptors derive from an adult in good health and CMV-seronegative.

This chain links TRBV6-5 with TRBJ2-3, with D possibly TRBD1 on 5 matching bases. Germline V gene sequence: CDR1 MNHEY, CDR2 SVGAGI. V lost 2 bases and J lost 0, with 6 bases in between. The CDR3 totals 14 residues. CDR3 residues: CASSYQGSTDTQYF. CDR3 DNA: TGTGCCAGCAGTTACCAGGGCAGCACAGATACGCAGTATTTT.

This chain connects TRBV28 to TRBJ1-3; D uncertain. The germline V and J ends were trimmed by 2 bases and 1 base, with 9 bases remaining between them. The germline gives CDR1 MDHEN, CDR2 SYDVKM. CDR3 length equals 15 residues. The chain's CDR3 is CASSLDGGSGNTIYF. In nucleotides, the CDR3 is TGTGCCAGCAGTTTAGACGGCGGGTCTGGAAACACCATATATTTT.

The chain employs TRBV6-4 and TRBJ1-1, with D possibly TRBD1 on 6 matching bases. Trimming pared 6 bases from V and 1 base from J, leaving 18 bases between. The germline gives CDR1 MRHNA, CDR2 SNTAGT. The CDR3 consists of 16 residues. The CDR3 spells CASSPGPRGGNTEAFF. The CDR3 coding sequence is TGTGCCAGCAGCCCCGGGCCCCGAGGGGGGAACACTGAAGCTTTCTTT.

The chain links TRBV19 to TRBJ1-1; D is possibly TRBD1 (6 bases). V was shortened by 8 bases and J by 4 bases, with 14 bases between the two germline ends. CDR3 length: 13 amino acids. The germline V gene encodes CDR1 LNHDA and CDR2 SQIVND (reference sequence). The CDR3 region is CASRMRGSTEAFF. The CDR3 region has the DNA TGTGCCAGTCGGATGAGGGGGAGCACTGAAGCTTTCTTT.

This chain joins TRBV28 and TRBJ1-1, with TRBD1 identical over 12 bases. Losses at the gene ends were 2 bases for V and 0 bases for J; bases not matched to a gene: 1. The germline gives CDR1 MDHEN, CDR2 SYDVKM. This CDR3 is 16 amino acids long. The CDR3 is CASSLGTGGLNTEAFF. In DNA form, the CDR3 reads TGTGCCAGCAGTTTAGGGACAGGGGGCCTGAACACTGAAGCTTTCTTT.

This chain joins TRBV19 and TRBJ2-7; 9 nucleotides match TRBD1. Unmatched junction bases numbered 2, after V lost 7 bases and J lost 1 base. Germline loops: CDR1 LNHDA, CDR2 SQIVND (reference sequence). This CDR3 is built from 13 residues. CDR3: CASKGTGSYEQYF. The CDR3 nucleotides read TGTGCCAGTAAGGGGACAGGGTCCTACGAGCAGTACTTC.

The chain combines TRBV25-1 with TRBJ2-5; no clear D. CDR3 length: 14 amino acids. V was clipped by 0 bases and J by 4 bases, with 9 bases between them. Germline V lookup: CDR1 MGHDK, CDR2 SYGVNS. CDR3: CASSEYGLVETQYF. CDR3 in DNA: TGTGCCAGCAGTGAATACGGGTTGGTAGAGACCCAGTACTTC.

With respect to this clone: Other DNA sequences of this sample code for an identical CDR3. The CDR3 DNA reads as TGTGCCTGGAGCGGGAGCAATCAGCCCCAGCATTTT. This sequence encodes CAWSGSNQPQHF. The gene calls are TRBV30 and TRBJ1-5; D not resolved. Germline CDR1 reads GTSNPN; CDR2 reads SVGIG (reference sequence). Trimming shortened V by 3 bases and J by 1 base, and 4 bases separated the two germline ends. The CDR3 consists of 12 residues.

This clone was observed a few times. This rearrangement joins TRBV28 to TRBJ2-7; D is unresolved. The germline V gene has CDR1 MDHEN and CDR2 SYDVKM. Trimming removed 6 bases from V and 5 bases from J, with 11 bases in between. This CDR3 is built from 12 residues. CDR3 residues: CASRTAMNEQYF. Here the CDR3 DNA reads TGTGCCAGCAGGACCGCCATGAACGAGCAGTACTTC.

V usage is TRBV5-6 and J usage is TRBJ2-1; D may correspond to TRBD1 or TRBD2 (5 bases each). Trimming took 0 bases from V and 8 from J, leaving 15 bases between them. The CDR3 has 15 amino acids. Germline V gene sequence: CDR1 SGHDT, CDR2 YYEEEE. This CDR3 is CASSLVGGDRYEQFF. The CDR3 DNA follows: TGTGCCAGCAGCTTGGTTGGGGGTGATCGGTATGAGCAGTTCTTC.

In its sample, this clone was seen a few times. This rearrangement joins TRBV15 to TRBJ2-1, with a weak D call TRBD1 (5 bases). The CDR3 spans 15 residues. The V gene's germline CDR1 is LNHNV and CDR2 YYDKDF (reference sequence). Trimming pared 0 bases from V and 7 bases from J, leaving 13 bases between. CDR3 in DNA: TGTGCCACCAGCAGAGATGGAAAGGGGTGGAATGAGCAGTTCTTC. Protein product: CATSRDGKGWNEQFF.

The chain is built from TRBV29-1 and TRBJ1-1; a possible D gene is TRBD1 (5 bases). Germline CDR1 and CDR2: SQVTM and ANQGSEA. CDR3 size: 13 residues. The germline V and J ends were trimmed by 7 bases and 1 base, with 13 bases remaining between them. The CDR3 coding sequence is TGCAGCGCCCGAACAGGCAGGAACACTGAAGCTTTCTTT. This sequence encodes CSARTGRNTEAFF.

The chain has TRBV7-9 and TRBJ2-2, with unresolved D. The germline V and J ends were trimmed by 5 bases and 3 bases, with 13 bases remaining between them. Germline CDR1 reads SEHNR; CDR2 reads FQNEAQ (reference sequence). This CDR3 spans 15 amino acids. The CDR3 here is CASSPRLVYTGELFF. The CDR3 region has the DNA TGTGCCAGCAGCCCCCGGCTAGTGTACACCGGGGAGCTGTTTTTT.

V and J are TRBV18 and TRBJ2-3; 8 nucleotides match TRBD2. V was pared by 5 bases and J by 1 base, with 5 bases of the junction left unmatched. Germline V lookup: CDR1 KGHSH, CDR2 LQKENI. The CDR3 is 15 amino acids. This CDR3 is CASSEAGVGTDTQYF. Here the CDR3 DNA reads TGTGCCAGCTCAGAAGCGGGAGTAGGCACAGATACGCAGTATTTT.

This clone was observed once. This chain links TRBV5-1 with TRBJ2-7; D might be TRBD2 (6 bases). The V end was cut by 5 bases, the J end by 2 bases, with 14 bases between. Germline CDR1 reads SGHRS; CDR2 reads YFSETQ. The CDR3 has 14 residues. The CDR3 sequence: CASREGSSTYEQYF. Written as DNA, the CDR3 is TGCGCCAGCAGGGAGGGCTCCTCCACCTACGAGCAGTACTTC.

This clone has only a few counts. The chain is built from TRBV4-1 and TRBJ1-1; D is unresolved. V lost 1 base, J lost 4 bases, and 13 bases lay in between. This CDR3 comprises 15 residues. Germline V CDR1 and CDR2: MGHRA, YSYEKL. CDR3 in DNA: TGCGCCAGCAGCCAAGCGTTAAGCGGTCGCACTGAAGCTTTCTTT. The encoded protein is CASSQALSGRTEAFF.

This clone came up a few times. The chain recombines TRBV4-1 with TRBJ1-2, with a possible D match to TRBD1 (5 bases). This CDR3 is 17 amino acids long. Trimming pared 2 bases from V and 2 bases from J, leaving 18 bases between. Germline values: CDR1 MGHRA, CDR2 YSYEKL. The CDR3: CASSQIGEGPTNYGYTF. As DNA, the CDR3 is TGCGCCAGCAGCCAAATAGGGGAAGGCCCAACAAACTATGGCTACACCTTC.

The genes are TRBV30 and TRBJ2-1, with D tentatively TRBD1 or TRBD2 (6 bases each). The CDR3 contains 15 residues. CDR1 GTSNPN and CDR2 SVGIG come from the germline V gene (reference sequence). The germline V and J ends were trimmed by 0 bases and 8 bases, with 17 bases remaining between them. For the CDR3, the DNA is TGTGCCTGGAGTGTACGGGGGCTCAAACTGGATGAGCAGTTCTTC. Protein: CAWSVRGLKLDEQFF.

This chain uses TRBV7-9 with TRBJ2-2; 7 bases match TRBD1. V lost 5 bases to trimming and J lost 0 bases; unmatched junction nucleotides: 9. The CDR3 is 17 amino acids. CDR1 and CDR2 from the germline V gene are SEHNR and FQNEAQ (reference sequence). The DNA for the CDR3 is TGTGCCAGCAGCCCCTTTTCCGGGACAGCGAACACCGGGGAGCTGTTTTTT. Protein sequence: CASSPFSGTANTGELFF.

This clone was recorded only once. V usage is TRBV7-6 and J usage is TRBJ1-1; D remains ambiguous. CDR1 and CDR2 (germline): SGHVS, FNYEAQ. The V end lost 4 bases, the J end lost 2 bases, and 17 bases lay between the germline ends. The CDR3 extends over 16 amino acids. Written as DNA, the CDR3 is TGTGCCAGCAGCTCGTATGTTGAGCTACCTAACACTGAAGCTTTCTTT. This translates into CASSSYVELPNTEAFF.

The chain has TRBV2 and TRBJ2-5; possible D gene TRBD2, 6 bases. V lost 8 bases, J lost 3 bases, and 19 bases lay in between. The CDR3 has 15 amino acids. Germline V CDR1 and CDR2: SNHLY, FYNNEI. CDR3 sequence reads: CASLWGLDGEETQYF. In DNA, the CDR3 is TGTGCCAGCCTATGGGGACTTGACGGGGAAGAGACCCAGTACTTC.

This clone was counted between two and nine times. The genes are TRBV4-1 and TRBJ1-1; TRBD1 aligns across 9 bases. From germline, CDR1 is MGHRA and CDR2 YSYEKL. Trimming at V came to 4 bases and at J to 1 base, leaving 7 bases not matched to a gene. The CDR3 has 16 amino acids. The CDR3 here is CASSPTWGQGNTEAFF. The DNA for the CDR3 is TGCGCCAGCAGCCCCACCTGGGGACAGGGGAACACTGAAGCTTTCTTT.

V gene TRBV19 combines with J gene TRBJ1-5, with 7 bases identical to TRBD1. Germline CDR1 reads LNHDA; CDR2 reads SQIVND (reference sequence). This CDR3 spans 15 amino acids. The ends lost 7 bases at V and 7 bases at J; junction bases unmatched: 13. CDR3 amino acids: CASNKQGSVFQPQHF. The CDR3 coding sequence is TGTGCCAGTAACAAACAGGGGAGCGTTTTCCAGCCCCAGCATTTT.

This chain uses TRBV28 with TRBJ2-7; tentatively, D is TRBD1 (6 bases). V was clipped by 4 bases and J by 0 bases, with 19 bases between them. Looked up from germline, CDR1 is MDHEN and CDR2 is SYDVKM. The length of the CDR3 is 17 residues. The CDR3 DNA reads as TGTGCCAGCAGTTCCCCCTTTCGACAGGCAAGCTCCTACGAGCAGTACTTC. Protein sequence: CASSSPFRQASSYEQYF.

V gene TRBV4-2 combines with J gene TRBJ2-1; D may match TRBD1 or TRBD2 (5 bases each). Looked up from germline, CDR1 is LGHNA and CDR2 is YNFKEQ. CDR3 length equals 16 residues. V lost 0 bases to trimming and J lost 2 bases, with 11 bases between them. This chain's CDR3 is CASSQDAGTTYNEQFF. CDR3 in DNA: TGTGCCAGCAGCCAAGATGCAGGGACCACCTACAATGAGCAGTTCTTC.

This sequence joins TRBV6-5 and TRBJ1-3; 7 bases line up with TRBD1. The V gene end was trimmed by 0 bases and the J gene end by 0 bases; junction bases not matched to a gene: 2. This CDR3 has 16 residues. Germline CDR1 is MNHEY and CDR2 is SVGAGI. This chain's CDR3 is CASSYSGQFSGNTIYF. CDR3 nucleotides: TGTGCCAGCAGTTACTCGGGACAGTTCTCTGGAAACACCATATATTTT.

The chain has TRBV5-4 and TRBJ1-1; possible D gene TRBD1, 5 bases. The V and J ends lost 0 bases and 2 bases respectively, with 8 bases between them. Germline CDR1 SGHNT, CDR2 YYREEE (reference sequence). CDR3 size: 14 residues. CDR3 sequence reads: CASSLDRSNTEAFF. CDR3 DNA: TGTGCCAGCAGCTTGGACAGGAGCAACACTGAAGCTTTCTTT.

As for this clone: The same CDR3 can be traced to other DNA sequences in this sample. The chain uses TRBV2 and TRBJ2-7, with 10 bases matching TRBD1. This CDR3 contains 14 residues. The germline CDR1 and CDR2 sequences are SNHLY and FYNNEI. V was pared by 6 bases and J by 3 bases, with 5 bases of the junction left unmatched. CDR3 in amino acids: CASRGQGKGYEQYF. In DNA, the CDR3 is TGTGCCAGCAGGGGACAGGGGAAGGGCTACGAGCAGTACTTC.

V and J are TRBV5-4 and TRBJ2-6; tentative D call: TRBD1 (5 bases). The CDR3 is 16 residues long. The germline CDR1 and CDR2 sequences are SGHNT and YYREEE (reference sequence). Trimming stripped 0 bases from V and 2 bases from J, with 9 bases between. CDR3 protein: CASSLDRGAGANVLTF. The CDR3 DNA is TGTGCCAGCAGCTTGGATAGGGGCGCTGGGGCCAACGTCCTGACTTTC. Based on the CDR3 plus reference TRBV5-4 and TRBJ2-6, the full variable domain is ETGVTQSPTHLIKTRGQQVTLRCSSQSGHNTVSWYQQALGQGPQFIFQYYREEENGRGNFPPRFSGLQFPNYSSELNVNALELDDSALYLCASSLDRGAGANVLTFGAGSRLTVL.

The V call is TRBV4-2, the J call TRBJ1-3; D is possibly TRBD1 (6 bases). The V gene lost 4 bases and the J gene lost 0 bases, with 13 bases spanning the gap. In germline, CDR1 is LGHNA, CDR2 YNFKEQ. The CDR3 runs 16 residues. In nucleotides, the CDR3 is TGTGCCAGCAGCCTCCTTGGGACAAGCTCTGGAAACACCATATATTTT. This encodes CASSLLGTSSGNTIYF.

The V call is TRBV6-7, the J call TRBJ1-1, with D maybe TRBD1 (5 bases). TRBV6-7 is annotated as an ORF whose role is uncertain. V lost 7 bases and J lost 1, with 13 bases in between. The CDR3 is made up of 14 amino acids. Here the CDR3 reads CASTFREANTEAFF. As DNA, the CDR3 is TGTGCCAGCACCTTCAGGGAGGCGAACACTGAAGCTTTCTTT.